Shown below are 30 T cell receptor beta chains from a single sample sequenced in a study of blood T cell repertoires in COVID-19. Repertoires were generated with immunoSEQ multiplex PCR, while TCRdb's copy carries only in-frame clones and drops some. Found here are over 150,000 clones, 75% to 85% of them singletons; the top ten hold less than 15%. Specimen: peripheral blood. Receptors were obtained from a human donor in a cohort sampled during active COVID-19.

The gene calls are TRBV30 and TRBJ1-2; D is unresolved. CDR3 length: 16 amino acids. The germline gives CDR1 GTSNPN, CDR2 SVGIG (reference sequence). The ends were cut back, 5 bases at V and 2 bases at J, with 21 bases in the middle. The CDR3 is CAWSPKGSRVNYGYTF. The CDR3 coding sequence is TGTGCCTGGTCCCCAAAAGGGAGCAGAGTAAACTATGGCTACACCTTC. The full variable domain, in which reference TRBV30 and TRBJ1-2 provide the parts outside the CDR3, is SQTIHQWPATLVQPVGSPLSLECTVEGTSNPNLYWYRQAAGRGLQLLFYSVGIGQISSEVPQNLSASRPQDRQFILSSKKLLLSDSGFYLCAWSPKGSRVNYGYTFGSGTRLTVV.

The chain is built from TRBV21-1 and TRBJ1-1; TRBD1, the D gene given by the table, was not confirmed from the DNA. TRBV21-1 is a pseudogene locus. The CDR3 loop spans 13 amino acids. Here the CDR3 reads CAKPLTGGPEAFF. CDR3 DNA sequence: TGTGCCAAGCCACTAACAGGGGGCCCTGAAGCTTTCTTT.

The chain joins TRBV10-2 to TRBJ2-3; a weak D match, TRBD2 (6 bases). The V end was cut by 4 bases, the J end by 2 bases, with 19 bases between. CDR3 length equals 17 residues. CDR1 is WSHSY, CDR2 SAAADI, per germline. The CDR3 here is CASSVERESRFTDTQYF. The CDR3, as DNA: TGCGCCAGCAGTGTTGAACGGGAGAGCCGATTCACAGATACGCAGTATTTT.

The chain carries TRBV18 and TRBJ2-5; TRBD1 matches 7 bases. The CDR3 sequence is 13 residues long. Germline CDR1 and CDR2: KGHSH and LQKENI. V shed 5 bases and J 3 bases; nucleotides not matched to a gene: 3. The CDR3 region has the DNA TGTGCCAGCTCATCCGGGACAGAAGAGACCCAGTACTTC. Translated, it gives CASSSGTEETQYF.

V and J are TRBV27 and TRBJ1-3, with a tentative D call TRBD1 (5 bases). CDR3 length: 15 residues. Germline V CDR1 and CDR2: MNHEY, SMNVEV (reference sequence). Trimming pared 6 bases from V and 0 bases from J, leaving 12 bases between. CDR3 sequence (DNA): TGTGCCAGCAGGCGAACAGGTACCTCTGGAAACACCATATATTTT. Translating gives CASRRTGTSGNTIYF.

The chain joins TRBV7-9 to TRBJ2-7; TRBD2 matches 8 bases. Germline values: CDR1 SEHNR, CDR2 FQNEAQ (reference sequence). Losses at the gene ends were 6 bases for V and 4 bases for J; bases not matched to a gene: 17. The CDR3 has 17 residues. The DNA of the CDR3 is TGTGCCAGCAGTTTTGGGTCAACTAGAGCGGGAGCTTACGAGCAGTACTTC. Protein sequence: CASSFGSTRAGAYEQYF.

The chain is built from TRBV5-1 and TRBJ2-1; D gene uncertain. Trimming took 2 bases from V and 4 from J, leaving 4 bases between them. CDR1 and CDR2 (germline): SGHRS, YFSETQ. This CDR3 is built from 12 residues. The CDR3 region is CASSFGYNEQFF. The DNA of the CDR3 is TGCGCCAGCAGCTTCGGGTACAATGAGCAGTTCTTC.

This sequence joins TRBV7-2 and TRBJ2-7; 11 bases map to TRBD2. This CDR3 contains 15 residues. Germline V gene sequence: CDR1 SGHTA, CDR2 FQGNSA. The J segment lost 4 bases and the V segment lost 1 base, leaving 3 bases of the junction unmatched. CDR3 amino acids: CASSLGTSGLYEQYF. The CDR3 region has the DNA TGTGCCAGCAGCTTAGGGACTAGCGGGCTTTACGAGCAGTACTTC.

V is TRBV27 and J is TRBJ2-4, with 15 nucleotides matching TRBD2. CDR1 is MNHEY and CDR2 is SMNVEV in the germline V gene (reference sequence). Losses at the gene ends were 6 bases for V and 8 bases for J; bases not matched to a gene: 11. The CDR3 is 17 amino acids. CDR3 nucleotide sequence: TGTGCCAGCAGCGGACTAGCGGGAGGGCTTGGGTCGGACATTCAGTACTTC. This encodes CASSGLAGGLGSDIQYF.

This clone came up a few times. The chain is built from TRBV10-2 and TRBJ2-2; TRBD2 matches 16 bases. The V and J ends lost 7 bases and 0 bases, in that order; junction bases with no gene match: 2. This CDR3 region has 17 residues. Germline values: CDR1 WSHSY, CDR2 SAAADI. The CDR3: CASTGLAGGPNTGELFF. The CDR3 DNA reads as TGCGCCAGCACGGGACTAGCGGGAGGGCCGAACACCGGGGAGCTGTTTTTT.

The rearrangement links TRBV5-1 to TRBJ1-3; D unresolved. Germline CDR1 reads SGHRS; CDR2 reads YFSETQ. Between the trimmed V and J ends, which lost 4 bases and 4 bases, there was a span of 15 bases. The CDR3 extends over 15 amino acids. CDR3: CASSPPVGSGNTIYF. The CDR3 DNA is TGCGCCAGCAGCCCACCCGTGGGCTCCGGAAACACCATATATTTT.

The V and J genes are TRBV25-1 and TRBJ2-5; TRBD1 is a possible D gene (5 bases). With 6 bases removed from V and 2 bases from J, the gap between germline ends came to 10 bases. CDR3 length: 13 amino acids. Germline V gives CDR1 MGHDK, CDR2 SYGVNS. CDR3 DNA: TGTGCCAGCAGCAGGGTAGGACAAGAGACCCAGTACTTC. This codes for CASSRVGQETQYF.

This chain uses TRBV19 with TRBJ1-5; 10 nucleotides line up with TRBD1. The ends lost 6 bases at V and 9 bases at J; junction bases unmatched: 14. The CDR3 consists of 16 residues. The germline gives CDR1 LNHDA, CDR2 SQIVND (reference sequence). CDR3 loop: CASRDEGTGVHRPQHF. The DNA for the CDR3 is TGTGCCAGTAGGGACGAAGGGACAGGGGTTCATCGGCCCCAGCATTTT.

The chain employs TRBV27 and TRBJ2-2; no clear D gene. Trimming left V 9 bases short and J 4 bases short, with 18 bases between. Germline CDR1 is MNHEY and CDR2 is SMNVEV (reference sequence). There are 15 residues in the CDR3. The CDR3: CASSPFLRVTGELFF. DNA of the CDR3: TGTGCCAGTAGCCCTTTTCTCCGAGTCACCGGGGAGCTGTTTTTT.

This clone was counted between two and nine times. J is TRBJ1-1 and V is TRBV28, with D perhaps matching TRBD1 (6 bases). The CDR3 totals 16 residues. V was clipped by 5 bases and J by 1 base, with 17 bases between them. Per germline, CDR1 MDHEN and CDR2 SYDVKM. The CDR3 here is CASSPRRGLGNTEAFF. CDR3 bases: TGTGCCAGCAGTCCCCGCAGGGGTCTTGGGAACACTGAAGCTTTCTTT.

The genes are TRBV28 and TRBJ2-6, with D perhaps matching TRBD2 (5 bases). CDR1 MDHEN and CDR2 SYDVKM come from the germline V gene. V was cut by 4 bases and J by 0 bases, with 13 bases left in between. The CDR3 has 17 residues. CDR3: CASSSPGLVSGANVLTF. The CDR3 DNA sequence: TGTGCCAGCAGTTCTCCAGGACTCGTCTCTGGGGCCAACGTCCTGACTTTC. The full variable domain, rest sourced from reference TRBV28 and TRBJ2-6, is DVKVTQSSRYLVKRTGEKVFLECVQDMDHENMFWYRQDPGLGLRLIYFSYDVKMKEKGDIPEGYSVSREKKERFSLILESASTNQTSMYLCASSSPGLVSGANVLTFGAGSRLTVL.

This clone was detected once. The chain carries TRBV4-1 and TRBJ1-1, with D perhaps matching TRBD1 (6 bases). The CDR3 sequence is 18 residues long. Germline values: CDR1 MGHRA, CDR2 YSYEKL. Deletions cut 1 base from V and 4 bases from J, with 22 bases between. The CDR3 DNA reads TGCGCCAGCAGCCAAGTTACAGGGATCTTACCCCGGGTCACTGAAGCTTTCTTT. Amino acid sequence: CASSQVTGILPRVTEAFF.

This clone was counted once. J is TRBJ1-1 and V is TRBV28; 9 bases line up with TRBD1. V lost 6 bases, J lost 5 bases, and 7 bases stayed unmatched. The CDR3 runs 14 residues. The germline CDR1 and CDR2 sequences are MDHEN and SYDVKM. The CDR3 DNA sequence: TGTGCCAGCAGCCCAGGACAGGGGAGGACTGAAGCTTTCTTT. This codes for CASSPGQGRTEAFF.

This clone has just one count. This chain links TRBV5-1 with TRBJ2-7; 7 nucleotides line up with TRBD1. J gave up 3 bases and V 2 bases, and 5 bases lay outside the gene matches. CDR1 and CDR2 from the germline V gene are SGHRS and YFSETQ. This CDR3 comprises 14 residues. The CDR3 region has the DNA TGCGCCAGCAGCTTCCGGGACAGTCACTACGAGCAGTACTTC. Its protein is CASSFRDSHYEQYF.

This chain connects TRBV30 to TRBJ2-2; TRBD2 is a possible D gene (5 bases). Germline V gene lookup returns CDR1 GTSNPN and CDR2 SVGIG (reference sequence). The CDR3 totals 15 residues. The germline V and J ends were trimmed by 0 bases and 4 bases, with 12 bases remaining between them. CDR3 sequence reads: CAWSVERLITGELFF. The CDR3 DNA is TGTGCCTGGAGTGTAGAGCGGCTAATCACCGGGGAGCTGTTTTTT.

This clone has just a few counts. The genes are TRBV10-3 and TRBJ2-1, with D unclear. Trimming stripped 3 bases from V and 6 bases from J, with 3 bases between. Germline CDR1 ENHRY, CDR2 SYGVKD. The CDR3 consists of 11 residues. CDR3 sequence reads: CAISDLNEQFF. Here the CDR3 DNA reads TGTGCCATCAGTGACCTCAATGAGCAGTTCTTC.

The V gene is TRBV7-2, the J gene TRBJ2-2, with 14 bases that match TRBD2. The CDR3 spans 17 residues. Per the germline V gene, CDR1 is SGHTA and CDR2 is FQGNSA. Trimming took 6 bases from V and 6 from J; bases not matched to a gene: 9. The DNA of the CDR3 is TGTGCCAGCAGTCAGACCGTGGGACTAGCGGGAGCCGGGGAGCTGTTTTTT. This sequence encodes CASSQTVGLAGAGELFF.

This chain connects TRBV5-1 to TRBJ2-1; maybe TRBD1 (5 bases). The CDR3 is made up of 16 amino acids. The germline V gene has CDR1 SGHRS and CDR2 YFSETQ. V shed 3 bases and J shed 0 bases, with 13 bases lying between them. CDR3 residues: CASSWTLSSSYNEQFF. CDR3 nucleotides: TGCGCCAGCAGCTGGACACTCTCGAGCTCCTACAATGAGCAGTTCTTC.

The chain joins TRBV15 to TRBJ2-3, with TRBD2 matching 7 bases. The CDR3 loop spans 15 amino acids. Losses at the gene ends were 0 bases for V and 3 bases for J; bases not matched to a gene: 3. Germline CDR1 is LNHNV and CDR2 is YYDKDF (reference sequence). CDR3 bases: TGTGCCACCAGCAGAGACGGGCGGGAGACAGATACGCAGTATTTT. It is translated as CATSRDGRETDTQYF.

The chain recombines TRBV24-1 with TRBJ2-1; 9 bases line up with TRBD1. The length of the CDR3 is 14 residues. With 7 bases clipped from V and 5 bases from J, the junction kept 5 bases outside the gene matches. The V gene's germline CDR1 is KGHDR and CDR2 SFDVKD. The CDR3 loop is CATRRTGEDNEQFF. The CDR3 nucleotides are TGTGCCACCAGACGGACAGGGGAAGACAATGAGCAGTTCTTC.

V and J are TRBV28 and TRBJ2-7; 10 positions match TRBD1. The germline CDR1 and CDR2 sequences are MDHEN and SYDVKM. Germline trimming cut 5 bases from V and 3 bases from J; bases unmatched to any gene: 7. This CDR3 has 15 residues. CDR3 loop: CASSARGTGDYEQYF. Here the CDR3 DNA reads TGTGCCAGCAGTGCCCGAGGGACAGGGGACTACGAGCAGTACTTC.

The chain has TRBV19 and TRBJ2-1; 8 nucleotides align to TRBD2. Germline CDR1 and CDR2: LNHDA and SQIVND (reference sequence). J was trimmed by 5 bases and V by 7 bases; bases with no gene match: 13. This CDR3 contains 16 residues. CDR3 in amino acids: CASTNLREGLHNEQFF. Here the CDR3 DNA reads TGTGCCAGTACAAATCTACGGGAGGGCCTTCACAATGAGCAGTTCTTC.

The rearrangement links TRBV19 to TRBJ1-6; D possibly corresponds to TRBD1 (6 bases). V was cut by 5 bases and J by 10 bases, with 9 bases left in between. CDR1 LNHDA and CDR2 SQIVND come from the germline V gene (reference sequence). This CDR3 region has 12 residues. CDR3 residues: CASSARGSPLHF. DNA for the CDR3: TGTGCCAGTAGTGCCAGGGGATCACCCCTCCACTTT.

The chain uses TRBV28 and TRBJ2-1; no firm D call. V was cut by 3 bases and J by 6 bases, with 9 bases left in between. CDR3 length: 13 residues. CDR1 and CDR2 (germline): MDHEN, SYDVKM. Here the CDR3 DNA reads TGTGCCAGCAGTTTCTTAGAGTCCAATGAGCAGTTCTTC. Its translation is CASSFLESNEQFF.

This CDR3 is CASSRGQGTQHF. DNA for the CDR3: TGTGCCAGCAGTCGAGGACAGGGGACCCAGCATTTT. This chain uses TRBV6-6 with TRBJ1-5, with 9 bases identical to TRBD1. CDR3 length equals 12 residues. Germline V gene sequence: CDR1 MNHNY, CDR2 SVGAGI (reference sequence). The J segment lost 11 bases and the V segment lost 5 bases, leaving 4 bases of the junction unmatched.